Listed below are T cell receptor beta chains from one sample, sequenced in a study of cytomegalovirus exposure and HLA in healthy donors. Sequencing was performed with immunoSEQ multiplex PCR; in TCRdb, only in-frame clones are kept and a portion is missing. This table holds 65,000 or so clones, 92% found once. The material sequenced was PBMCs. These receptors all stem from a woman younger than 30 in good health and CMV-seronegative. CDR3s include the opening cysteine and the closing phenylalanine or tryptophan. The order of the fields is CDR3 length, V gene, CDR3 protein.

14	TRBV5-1	CASSFQGQEEKLFF
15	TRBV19	CASSISQGYGYEQYF
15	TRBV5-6	CASSTGVGWNTEAFF
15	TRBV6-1	CASTRRGWGTGELFF
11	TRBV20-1	CSAADTGELFF
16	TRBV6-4	CASSDSPQGGTGELFF
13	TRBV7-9	CASSFPSTDTQYF
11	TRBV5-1	CASSKEDTQYF
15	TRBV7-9	CASSSGWRGEETQYF
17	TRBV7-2	CASSFGTGADGANVLTF
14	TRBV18	CASSSGTGPYEQYF
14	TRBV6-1	CASSPKTREEKLFF
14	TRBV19	CASSPTSGQREQFF
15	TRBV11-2	CASRQSFRGKNEQFF
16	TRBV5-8	CASSPGRTLNTGELFF
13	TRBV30	CAWRTGRSYEQYF
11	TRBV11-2	CASSSWTGEFF
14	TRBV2	CASRLTQTTDTQYF
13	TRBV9	CASSVSGRGEQFF
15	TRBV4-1	CASSFSDRFQETQYF
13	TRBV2	CACMGQGFHEQYF
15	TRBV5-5	CASSSSGGPRQPQHF
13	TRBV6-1	CASSEEGTGELFF
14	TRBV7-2	CASSLNLAAYEQYF
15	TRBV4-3	CASSQDRGIPGELFF